This T cell receptor beta chain is from a study of control samples from healthy donors and cancer patients (dated by TCRdb to about 2020). CDR1 and CDR2, looked up from the germline V gene (reference sequence), are DFQATT and SNEGSKA. V is clipped by 3 bases and J by 4 bases, and the sequence between their germline boundaries is 15 bases long. There are 14 amino acids in the CDR3, from cysteine to phenylalanine inclusive. CDR3 DNA is the only sequence kept; it has 42 bases, read in frame from the first base. The library was produced with the immunoSEQ multiplex PCR assay. In TCRdb, the immuneACCESS table is reduced to in-frame sequences with V and J assigned. These tables do not hold every clone; where another copy was compared, an unresolved V gene accounts for under half, and the others remain unexplained. The sample includes about 89,000 clones, with about nine tenths observed a single time. Jointly, the top ten make up about 21% of the sample.

Worth noting for this clone: Its binding antigen is unknown. Base quality data are lacking; no much larger clone is found one base away.

What was sequenced was blood. The receptor was isolated from a man aged 30 to 39 in good health. The V and J genes are TRBV20-1 and TRBJ1-1; a confident D gene designation cannot be given. The CDR3 region has the sequence CSASSRGSGTEAFF. The DNA sequence is given as TGCAGTGCTAGTTCTCGGGGTTCCGGCACTGAAGCTTTCTTT.